In its sample, the clone carrying this TCR beta chain was seen a few times. Its antigen remains unknown. This record belongs to a study of T cells after yellow fever vaccination. Germline values: CDR1 ENHRY, CDR2 SYGVKD. Trimming cost V 4 bases and J 0 bases, with 13 bases left between them. This CDR3 spans 16 amino acids. General observations from the study: Subsequent to the booster, the majority of primary-vaccination clones reappeared (roughly 95% CD4, 80% to 90% CD8). CD4 and CD8 compartments shared a small share of clonotypes, likely from convergent recombination.

TCRdb redid the calling of the 5' RACE reads with MiXCR, one entry per CDR3 protein. The sample has 450,000 to 650,000 distinct CDR3 sequences, about a fifth seen once. The chain recombines TRBV10-3 with TRBJ2-1, with D possibly being TRBD2 (7 bases). This receptor was identified in a young man who received the YFV17D yellow fever vaccine. This sample comprised PBMCs, obtained approximately 22 days after the first yellow fever vaccination. The CDR3 loop reads CAISVGGGPSYNEQFF. In DNA form, the CDR3 reads TGTGCCATCAGTGTGGGCGGGGGCCCCTCCTACAATGAGCAGTTCTTC.